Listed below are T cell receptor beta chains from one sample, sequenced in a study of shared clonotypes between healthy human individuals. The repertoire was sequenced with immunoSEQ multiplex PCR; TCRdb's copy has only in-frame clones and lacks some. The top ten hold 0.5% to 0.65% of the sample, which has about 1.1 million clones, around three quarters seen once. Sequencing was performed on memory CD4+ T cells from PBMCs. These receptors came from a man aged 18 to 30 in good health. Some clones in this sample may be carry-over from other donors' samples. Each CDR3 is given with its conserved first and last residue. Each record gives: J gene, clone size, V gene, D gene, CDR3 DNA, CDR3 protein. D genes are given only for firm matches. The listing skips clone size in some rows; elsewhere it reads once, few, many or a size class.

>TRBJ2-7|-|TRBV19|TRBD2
TGTGCCAGTAGGCCTAGCGGGAGTAACGAGCAGTACTTC
CASRPSGSNEQYF
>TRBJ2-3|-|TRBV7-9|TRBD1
TGTGCCAGCAGCGGAACCCCAGGACAGGGCTCCGATACGCAGTATTTT
CASSGTPGQGSDTQYF
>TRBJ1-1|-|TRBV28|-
TGTGCCAGCAGTTTAGGAGGGACTCTACCTGAAGCTTTCTTT
CASSLGGTLPEAFF
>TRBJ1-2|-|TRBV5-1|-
TGCGCCAGCAGCTTGGAGCCAGGGGTTAACTATGGCTACACCTTC
CASSLEPGVNYGYTF
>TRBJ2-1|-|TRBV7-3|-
TGTGCCAGCAGCTTAGGGCCCAACAGGGTGAATGAGCAGTTCTTC
CASSLGPNRVNEQFF
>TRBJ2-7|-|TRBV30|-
TGTGCCTGGACGACAAGTCCCCTTGCCTACGAGCAGTACTTC
CAWTTSPLAYEQYF
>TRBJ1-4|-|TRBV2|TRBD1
TGTGCCAGCAGTGCCCGGGGACAGGGAAACGAAAAACTGTTTTTT
CASSARGQGNEKLFF
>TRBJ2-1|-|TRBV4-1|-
TGCGCCAGCAGCCACCCCGGGACAAATGATAGGGGGCAGTTCTTC
CASSHPGTNDRGQFF
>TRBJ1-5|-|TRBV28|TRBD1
TGTGCCAGCAGTTTTGGGACAGGGAATCAGCCCCAGCATTTT
CASSFGTGNQPQHF
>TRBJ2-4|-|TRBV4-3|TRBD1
TGCGCCAGCAGCCAAGTCGTTTTCGGGACAGGGGTGCAGAACATTCAGTACTTC
CASSQVVFGTGVQNIQYF
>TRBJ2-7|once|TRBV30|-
TGTGCCTGGAGTGTACGGGCTAGCGTCCATGTGATTACCTACGAGCAGTACTTC
CAWSVRASVHVITYEQYF
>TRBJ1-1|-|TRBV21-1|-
TGTGCCGGTAGGTCGCTCAATGACACTGAAGCTTTCTTT
CAGRSLNDTEAFF
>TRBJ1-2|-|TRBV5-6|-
TGTGCCAGCAGCTTGGTGGCCAGGGTGAACTATGGCTACACCTTC
CASSLVARVNYGYTF
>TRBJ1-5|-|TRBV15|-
TGTGCCACCAGCAATCCGTTGCAGCCCCAGCATTTT
CATSNPLQPQHF
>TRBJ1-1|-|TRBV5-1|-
TGCGCCAGCAGCTTGGAGCGGGGATCGACAACTGAAGCTTTCTTT
CASSLERGSTTEAFF
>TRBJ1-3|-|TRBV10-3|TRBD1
TGTGCCATCGCTAAGACAGGGGTGGAAGACACCATATATTTT
CAIAKTGVEDTIYF
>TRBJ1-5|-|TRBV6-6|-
TGTGCCAGCAGGCTCCAGGGTTCCGGGCAGCCCCAGCATTTT
CASRLQGSGQPQHF
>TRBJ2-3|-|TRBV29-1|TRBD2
TGCAGCGTGGTTAGGACTAGCGATCCATCGGATACGCAGTATTTT
CSVVRTSDPSDTQYF
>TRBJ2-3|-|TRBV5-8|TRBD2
TGTGCCAGCAGCCCCCGGACTAGCGGGAGGACAGATACGCAGTATTTT
CASSPRTSGRTDTQYF
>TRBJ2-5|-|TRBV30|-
TGTGCCTGGAGATGGCAGGGGGAGACCCAGTACTTC
CAWRWQGETQYF
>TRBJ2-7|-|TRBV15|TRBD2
TGTGCCACCAGCCGGACTAGCGGGAGAGTTTGGTCCTACGAGCAGTACTTC
CATSRTSGRVWSYEQYF
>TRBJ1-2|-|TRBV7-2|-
TGTGCCAGCAGAGGCAGCGGTAACTATGGCTACACCTTC
CASRGSGNYGYTF
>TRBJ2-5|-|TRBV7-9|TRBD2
TGTGCCAGCAGCCCCAAGGGCCGGGAGGGCCTGGGGACCCAGTACTTC
CASSPKGREGLGTQYF